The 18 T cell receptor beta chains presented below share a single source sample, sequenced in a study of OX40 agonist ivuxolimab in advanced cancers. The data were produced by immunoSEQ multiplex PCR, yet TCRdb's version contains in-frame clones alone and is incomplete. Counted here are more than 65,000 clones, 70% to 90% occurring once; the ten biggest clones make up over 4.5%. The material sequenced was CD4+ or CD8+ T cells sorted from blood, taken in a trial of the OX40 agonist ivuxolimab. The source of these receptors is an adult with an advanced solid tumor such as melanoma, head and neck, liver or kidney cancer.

The CDR3 sequence is CASSTRQGATNEKLFF. The CDR3 coding sequence is TGCGCCAGCAGCACCCGACAGGGGGCAACTAATGAAAAACTGTTTTTT. J is TRBJ1-4 and V is TRBV4-1; 9 nucleotides agree with TRBD1. Germline trimming cut 5 bases from V and 0 bases from J; bases unmatched to any gene: 4. The length of the CDR3 is 16 residues. CDR1 MGHRA and CDR2 YSYEKL come from the germline V gene.

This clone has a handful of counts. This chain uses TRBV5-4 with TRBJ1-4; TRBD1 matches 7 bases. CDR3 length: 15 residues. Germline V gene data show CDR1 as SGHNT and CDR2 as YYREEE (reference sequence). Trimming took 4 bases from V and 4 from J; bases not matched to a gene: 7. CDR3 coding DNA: TGTGCCAGCAGCGCCCGACAGGGAGTTAATGAAAAACTGTTTTTT. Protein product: CASSARQGVNEKLFF.

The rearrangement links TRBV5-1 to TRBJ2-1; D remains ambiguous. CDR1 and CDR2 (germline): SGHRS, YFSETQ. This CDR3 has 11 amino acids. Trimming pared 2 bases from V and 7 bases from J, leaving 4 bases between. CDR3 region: CASSFGNEQFF. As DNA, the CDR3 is TGCGCCAGCAGCTTTGGTAATGAGCAGTTCTTC.

In DNA form, the CDR3 reads TGCGCCAGCAGTAAAAGGGGGTCTGCATCTAATGAAAAACTGTTTTTT. Its translation: CASSKRGSASNEKLFF. The chain recombines TRBV23-1 with TRBJ1-4; D is possibly TRBD1 (6 bases). Being an ORF, TRBV23-1 has a function that is uncertain. Trimming stripped 5 bases from V and 3 bases from J, with 16 bases between. The CDR3 loop spans 16 amino acids.

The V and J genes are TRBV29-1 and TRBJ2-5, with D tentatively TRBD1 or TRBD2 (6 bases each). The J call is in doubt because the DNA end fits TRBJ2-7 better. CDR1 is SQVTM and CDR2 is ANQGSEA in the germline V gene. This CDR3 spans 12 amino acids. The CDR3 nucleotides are TGCAGCGTCGGGGGCCAACACTACGAGCAGTACTTC. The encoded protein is CSVGGQHYEQYF.

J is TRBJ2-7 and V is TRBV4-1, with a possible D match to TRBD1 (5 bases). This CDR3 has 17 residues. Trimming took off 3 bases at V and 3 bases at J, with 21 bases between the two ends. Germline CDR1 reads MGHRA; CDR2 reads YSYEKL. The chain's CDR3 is CASSHGLRAIRDYEQYF. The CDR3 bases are TGCGCCAGCAGCCATGGCCTTCGCGCTATCAGGGACTACGAGCAGTACTTC.

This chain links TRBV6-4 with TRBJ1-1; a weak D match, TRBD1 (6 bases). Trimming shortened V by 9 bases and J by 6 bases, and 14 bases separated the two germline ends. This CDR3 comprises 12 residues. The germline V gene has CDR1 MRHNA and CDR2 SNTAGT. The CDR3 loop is CASTFTGSEAFF. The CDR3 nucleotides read TGTGCCAGTACGTTTACAGGGTCTGAAGCTTTCTTT.

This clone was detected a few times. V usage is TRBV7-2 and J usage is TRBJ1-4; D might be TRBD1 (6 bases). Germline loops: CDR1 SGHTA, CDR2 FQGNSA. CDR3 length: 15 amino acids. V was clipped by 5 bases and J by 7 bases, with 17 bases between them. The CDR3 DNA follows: TGTGCCAGCAGCCTTTCACAGGGCGGCAGTGAAAAACTGTTTTTT. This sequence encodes CASSLSQGGSEKLFF.

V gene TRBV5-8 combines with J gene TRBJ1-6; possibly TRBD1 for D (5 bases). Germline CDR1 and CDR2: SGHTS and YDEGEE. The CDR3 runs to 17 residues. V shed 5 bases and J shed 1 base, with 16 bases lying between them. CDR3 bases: TGTGCCAGCAGACGTATTTCAGGGAAGTCCTATAATTCACCCCTCCACTTT. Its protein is CASRRISGKSYNSPLHF.

CDR3 protein: CASSTRDYMMGMILETQYF. As DNA, the CDR3 is TGTGCCAGCAGCACCCGGGACTACATGATGGGTATGATATTGGAGACCCAGTACTTC. This chain connects TRBV7-2 to TRBJ2-5; 7 bases map to TRBD2. CDR3 length: 19 residues. V trimming: 5 bases; J trimming: 5 bases; junction bases outside the gene matches: 23. CDR1 SGHTA and CDR2 FQGNSA come from the germline V gene. The full variable domain, in which reference TRBV7-2 and TRBJ2-5 provide the parts outside the CDR3, is GAGVSQSPSNKVTEKGKDVELRCDPISGHTALYWYRQSLGQGLEFLIYFQGNSAPDKSGLPSDRFSAERTGGSVSTLTIQRTQQEDSAVYLCASSTRDYMMGMILETQYFGPGTRLLVL.

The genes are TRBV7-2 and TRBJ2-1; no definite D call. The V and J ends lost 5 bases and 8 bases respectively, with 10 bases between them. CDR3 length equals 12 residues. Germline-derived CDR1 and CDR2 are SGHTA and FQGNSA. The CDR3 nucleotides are TGTGCCAGCAGCCATGATCTGGATGAGCAGTTCTTC. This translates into CASSHDLDEQFF.

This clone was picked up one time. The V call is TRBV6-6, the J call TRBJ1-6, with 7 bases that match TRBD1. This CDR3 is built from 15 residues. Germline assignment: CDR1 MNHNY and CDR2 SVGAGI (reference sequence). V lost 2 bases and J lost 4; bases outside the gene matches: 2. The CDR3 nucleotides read TGTGCCAGCAGTTACGAGACAGGGTATAATTCACCCCTCCACTTT. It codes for CASSYETGYNSPLHF.

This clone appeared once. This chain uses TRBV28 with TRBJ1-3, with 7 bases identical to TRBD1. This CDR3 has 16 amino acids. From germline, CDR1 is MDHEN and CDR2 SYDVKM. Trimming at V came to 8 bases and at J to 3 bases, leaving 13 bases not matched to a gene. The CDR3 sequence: CASGVDLAGGGNTIYF. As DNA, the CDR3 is TGTGCCAGCGGCGTCGACCTGGCAGGGGGTGGAAACACCATATATTTT.

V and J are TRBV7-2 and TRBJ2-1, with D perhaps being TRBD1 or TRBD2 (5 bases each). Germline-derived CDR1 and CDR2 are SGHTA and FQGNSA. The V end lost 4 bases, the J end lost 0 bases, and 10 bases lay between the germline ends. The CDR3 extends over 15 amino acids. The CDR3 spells CASSSGTISYNEQFF. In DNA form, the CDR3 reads TGTGCCAGCAGCTCGGGGACCATCTCCTACAATGAGCAGTTCTTC.

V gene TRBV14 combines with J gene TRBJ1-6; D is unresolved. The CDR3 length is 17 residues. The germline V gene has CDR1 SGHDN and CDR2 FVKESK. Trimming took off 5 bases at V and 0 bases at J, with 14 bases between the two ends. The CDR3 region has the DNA TGTGCCAGCAGCGATTCTCCTGATTACTCCTATAATTCACCCCTCCACTTT. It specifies CASSDSPDYSYNSPLHF.

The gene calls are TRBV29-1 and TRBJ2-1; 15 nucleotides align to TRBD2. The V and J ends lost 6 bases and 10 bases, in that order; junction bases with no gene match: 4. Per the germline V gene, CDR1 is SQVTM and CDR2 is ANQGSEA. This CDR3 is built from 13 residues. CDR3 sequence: CSVPGLAGGEQFF. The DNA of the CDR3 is TGCAGCGTACCGGGACTAGCGGGAGGAGAGCAGTTCTTC.

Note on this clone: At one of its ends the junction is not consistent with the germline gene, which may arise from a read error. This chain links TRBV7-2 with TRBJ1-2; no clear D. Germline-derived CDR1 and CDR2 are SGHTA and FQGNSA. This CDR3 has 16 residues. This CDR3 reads CASSVASGRTSGGYTF. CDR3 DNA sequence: TGTGCCAGCAGCGTAGCATCAGGCCGCACGAGCGGTGGCTACACCTTC. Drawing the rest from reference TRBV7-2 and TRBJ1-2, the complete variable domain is GAGVSQSPSNKVTEKGKDVELRCDPISGHTALYWYRQSLGQGLEFLIYFQGNSAPDKSGLPSDRFSAERTGGSVSTLTIQRTQQEDSAVYLCASSVASGRTSGGYTFGSGTRLTVV.

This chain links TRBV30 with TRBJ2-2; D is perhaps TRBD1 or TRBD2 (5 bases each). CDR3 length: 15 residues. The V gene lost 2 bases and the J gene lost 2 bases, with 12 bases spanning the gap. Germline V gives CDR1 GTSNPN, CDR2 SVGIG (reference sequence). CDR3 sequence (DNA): TGTGCCTGGAGTTCGGGACGGGTAAACACCGGGGAGCTGTTTTTT. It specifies CAWSSGRVNTGELFF. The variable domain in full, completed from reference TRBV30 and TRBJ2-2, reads SQTIHQWPATLVQPVGSPLSLECTVEGTSNPNLYWYRQAAGRGLQLLFYSVGIGQISSEVPQNLSASRPQDRQFILSSKKLLLSDSGFYLCAWSSGRVNTGELFFGEGSRLTVL.